This is a list of T cell receptor beta chains from one sample in a study of OX40 agonist ivuxolimab in advanced cancers. Profiled with immunoSEQ multiplex PCR; TCRdb holds only in-frame clones, not every one. The sample holds 65,000 to 70,000 clones, 90% to 95% seen once. This material consisted of CD4+ or CD8+ T cells sorted from blood, taken in a trial of the OX40 agonist ivuxolimab. The receptors were gathered from an adult with an advanced solid tumor such as melanoma, head and neck, liver or kidney cancer. The CDR3 runs from the conserved cysteine through the conserved F or W. The D gene is left open where the match is weak. Where a row states a size, it is once, few, many or the class of an expanded clone; other rows omit it.

TRBV5-4	TRBD1	TRBJ2-1	few	TGTGCCAGCAGCCCTATTAACCAGGGGGACAATGAGCAGTTCTTC	CASSPINQGDNEQFF
TRBV7-8	.	TRBJ2-5	.	TGTGCCAGCAGCCGGGGATGGGGGCAAGAGACCCAGTACTTC	CASSRGWGQETQYF
TRBV19	.	TRBJ1-1	.	TGTGCCAGTAGTATCACAGTGGGGACTGAAGCTTTCTTT	CASSITVGTEAFF
TRBV14	TRBD1	TRBJ2-2	.	TGTGCCAGCAGCCAAGAAATGGGACAGTTTTTGAACACCGGGGAGCTGTTTTTT	CASSQEMGQFLNTGELFF
TRBV6-6	.	TRBJ1-3	.	TGTGCCAGCAGTCTTGCAGGAAACACCATATATTTT	CASSLAGNTIYF
TRBV9	TRBD2	TRBJ2-2	.	TGTGCCAGCAGCGCGTTGGGGAGGGAGCTTACCGGGGAGCTGTTTTTT	CASSALGRELTGELFF
TRBV27	.	TRBJ2-1	.	TGTGCCAGCAGTACCCCCCCCCTGGACTACAATGAGCAGTTCTTC	CASSTPPLDYNEQFF
TRBV6-5	.	TRBJ1-1	once	TGTGCCAGCAGGAAGGGGTTAGGGCCGCCTGAAGCTTTCTTT	CASRKGLGPPEAFF
TRBV2	.	TRBJ2-3	.	TGTGCCAGCAGTGAATTTCAGTGGACAGATACGCAGTATTTT	CASSEFQWTDTQYF
TRBV18	.	TRBJ2-3	.	TGTGCCAGCTCCAATTACCAGGGCCCAGATACGCAGTATTTT	CASSNYQGPDTQYF
TRBV28	TRBD1	TRBJ2-5	.	TGTGCCAGCAGTTTGGCCCAGGGGGCCAGGGTGAGGAGCCAGTACTTC	CASSLAQGARVRSQYF
TRBV5-8	.	TRBJ2-5	.	TGCGCCAGCAGCCAGCCCGTCCGGGGACCAAAGTTGGAGACCCAGTACTTC	CASSQPVRGPKLETQYF
TRBV7-8	.	TRBJ1-5	.	TGTGCCAGCAGCTTAAGTTTCGGCATTAGCAATCAGCCCCAGCATTTT	CASSLSFGISNQPQHF
TRBV5-1	.	TRBJ1-1	.	TGCGCCAGCAGCTTGGTTCCAGATCCGAACACTGAAGCTTTCTTT	CASSLVPDPNTEAFF
TRBV25-1	TRBD2	TRBJ2-3	once	TGTGCCAGCAGTGTGGTCGGGAGGGCCACAGATACGCAGTATTTT	CASSVVGRATDTQYF
TRBV28	TRBD1	TRBJ1-2	.	TGTGCCAGCAGCCACACAGGGGCCTCCTATGGCTACACCTTC	CASSHTGASYGYTF
TRBV5-8	.	TRBJ2-7	.	TGTGCCAGCAGCTCACACCCTACAGTAAGCTCCTACGAGCAGTACTTC	CASSSHPTVSSYEQYF
TRBV27	.	TRBJ1-1	.	TGTGCCAGCAGTTTATTGGGGAAGAATGAAGCTTTCTTT	CASSLLGKNEAFF
TRBV20-1	.	TRBJ2-5	.	TGCAGTGCTAGATTGGGGGAGACCCAGTACTTC	CSARLGETQYF
TRBV6-1	.	TRBJ1-5	.	TGTGCCAGCAGTGAGTGGCCCCTGAACAGCAATCAGCCCCAGCATTTT	CASSEWPLNSNQPQHF
TRBV5-1	.	TRBJ1-1	.	TGCGCCAGCAGCCTATCAGGAGGGCGCACTGAAGCTTTCTTT	CASSLSGGRTEAFF
TRBV5-1	TRBD2	TRBJ2-5	.	TGCGCCAGCAAGGCGGCGGGGGTACAAGAGACCCAGTACTTC	CASKAAGVQETQYF
TRBV10-2	.	TRBJ2-3	.	TGCGCCAGCAGTGATGTGGCCCTCCTGGCGACAGATACGCAGTATTTT	CASSDVALLATDTQYF
TRBV7-5	.	TRBJ1-5	.	TGTGCCTTTGCAAGCAGGGGACATCAGCCCCAGCATTTT	CAFASRGHQPQHF
TRBV10-1	.	TRBJ1-1	.	TGCGCCAGCAGTGAGGGCAGGGGCACGACTGAAGCTTTCTTT	CASSEGRGTTEAFF
TRBV30	.	TRBJ2-2	.	TGTGCCTGGACTCAGGGCGTCCCCGGGGAGCTGTTTTTT	CAWTQGVPGELFF
TRBV9	.	TRBJ2-3	.	TGTGCCAGCAGCGTAGCTGCCAGTCCAGATACGCAGTATTTT	CASSVAASPDTQYF
TRBV30	.	TRBJ2-7	once	TGTGCCTGGATGGAAGGGATCCAGCAGTACTTC	CAWMEGIQQYF
TRBV28	.	TRBJ1-2	few	TGTGCCAGCAGTGTTACTGCGTATGGCTACACCTTC	CASSVTAYGYTF
TRBV7-9	TRBD2	TRBJ2-3	.	TGTGCCAGCAGCTTAGCGGGGACTAGCGGGAGCACAGATACGCAGTATTTT	CASSLAGTSGSTDTQYF
TRBV28	TRBD1	TRBJ1-4	.	TGTGCCAGCAGAAAAAGAATAACCGGGACAGGCTATAATGAAAAACTGTTTTTT	CASRKRITGTGYNEKLFF
TRBV29-1	.	TRBJ2-7	.	TGCAGCGTTGTTTACCTCAGAGGCGCCTACGAGCAGTACTTC	CSVVYLRGAYEQYF
TRBV10-1	TRBD1	TRBJ2-1	.	TGCGCCAGCAGCACCGGACAGGGGCCCTACAATGAGCAGTTCTTC	CASSTGQGPYNEQFF